The clone carrying this T cell receptor beta chain has just a few counts. Its target is unknown. Germline V gene lookup returns CDR1 SGHDT and CDR2 YYEEEE. The CDR3 has 16 amino acids. Trimming removed 4 bases from V and 1 base from J, with 17 bases in between. Every donor was a healthy Caucasian. Using its own MiXCR run on the 5' RACE reads, TCRdb lists one record per CDR3 protein. Among under 250,000 distinct CDR3 sequences listed, about 7.5% were seen once. This sample is part of a study of identical twins. Study results and caveats: Out-of-frame alpha sequences shared by twins showed excess low generation probability.

This sample was shared with a second study, whose subject was yellow fever vaccine responses in identical twins.

Input material: memory (CD45RO+) T cells sorted from blood. This clonotype originated in a woman between 18 and 29 years old in good health. The chain uses TRBV5-6 and TRBJ2-5; D might be TRBD2 (5 bases). The CDR3 nucleotides are TGTGCCAGCAGCCCGAGGGTGGGAGAGCCCCAAGAGACCCAGTACTTC. Translated: CASSPRVGEPQETQYF.